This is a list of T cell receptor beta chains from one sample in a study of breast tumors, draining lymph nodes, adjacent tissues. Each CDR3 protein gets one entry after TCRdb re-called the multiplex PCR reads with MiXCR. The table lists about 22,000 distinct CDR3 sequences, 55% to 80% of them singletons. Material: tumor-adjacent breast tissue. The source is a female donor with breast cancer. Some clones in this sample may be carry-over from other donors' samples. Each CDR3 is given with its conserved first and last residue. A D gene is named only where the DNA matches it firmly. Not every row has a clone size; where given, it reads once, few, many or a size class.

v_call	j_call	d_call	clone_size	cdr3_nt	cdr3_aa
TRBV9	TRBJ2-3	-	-	TGTGCCAGCAGCGTAGACCAGGCTGGCACAGATACGCAGTATTTT	CASSVDQAGTDTQYF
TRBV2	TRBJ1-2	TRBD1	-	TGTGCCAGCAATCGGCAGGGGGTATATGGCTACACCTTC	CASNRQGVYGYTF
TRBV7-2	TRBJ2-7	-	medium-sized	TGTGCCAGCAGCTTAGGCGGGATCTCCTACGAGCAGTACTTC	CASSLGGISYEQYF
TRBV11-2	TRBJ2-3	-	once	TGTGCCAGCAGCTTAGTAGATACGCAGTATTTT	CASSLVDTQYF
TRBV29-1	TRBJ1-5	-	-	TGCAGTGCCACAGGGCCGCCTCAGCCCCAGCATTTT	CSATGPPQPQHF
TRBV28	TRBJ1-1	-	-	TGTGCCAGCAGTACCAACACTGAAGCTTTCTTT	CASSTNTEAFF
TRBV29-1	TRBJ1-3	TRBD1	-	TGCAGCGCTACCGGGACAGTTGGAAACACCATATATTTT	CSATGTVGNTIYF
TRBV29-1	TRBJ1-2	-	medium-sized	TGCAGCGTGGGTCAGTGGGGGAATGGCTACACCTTC	CSVGQWGNGYTF
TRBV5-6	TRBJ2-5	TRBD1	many	TGTGCCAGCAGCAGCATTGACAGGGGGCTCAAGACCCAGTACTTC	CASSSIDRGLKTQYF
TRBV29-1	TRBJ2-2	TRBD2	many	TGCAGCGTCACCGGGACTAGCGCCGGGGAGCTGTTTTTT	CSVTGTSAGELFF
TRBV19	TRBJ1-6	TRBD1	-	TGTGCCAGTAGTCCCGGACAGGACTACTCACCCCTCCACTTT	CASSPGQDYSPLHF
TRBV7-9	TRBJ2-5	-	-	TGTGCCAGCAGCCATGCAGGAAACCAAGAGACCCAGTACTTC	CASSHAGNQETQYF
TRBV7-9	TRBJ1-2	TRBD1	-	TGTGCCAGCAGCCTACCGGGACAGACCTATGGCTACACCTTC	CASSLPGQTYGYTF
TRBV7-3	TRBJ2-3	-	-	TGTGCCAGCAGCTTAACGGGGGGGGCCGAGGATACGCAGTATTTT	CASSLTGGAEDTQYF
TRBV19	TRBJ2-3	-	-	TGTGCCAGTAGTGACTCCTACGACGAGTATTTT	CASSDSYDEYF
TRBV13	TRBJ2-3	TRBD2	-	TGTGCCTGCACCCTAAAACTAGCGGGAGTCACAGATACGCAGTATTTT	CACTLKLAGVTDTQYF
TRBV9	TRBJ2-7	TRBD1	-	TGTGCCAGCAGCGTTACAGGGGGGAGCTACGAGCAGAACTTC	CASSVTGGSYEQNF
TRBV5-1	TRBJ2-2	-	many	TGCGCCAGCAGCTTGGTCGGGTCCTCGACAGCCAGCACCGGGGAGCTGTTTTTT	CASSLVGSSTASTGELFF
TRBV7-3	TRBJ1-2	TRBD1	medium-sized	TGTGCCAGCAGCTCCAACAGGGGGCAAGGCGGCTACACCTTC	CASSSNRGQGGYTF
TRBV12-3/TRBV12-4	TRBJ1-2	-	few	TGTGCCAGCAGTTTAAAAGCCAACTATGGCTACACCTTC	CASSLKANYGYTF
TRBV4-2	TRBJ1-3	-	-	TGTGCCAGCAGCCAAGGCCGGGGAAACACCATATATTTT	CASSQGRGNTIYF
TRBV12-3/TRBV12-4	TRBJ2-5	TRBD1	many	TGTGCCAGCAGTTTGGGGGACAGAGGAGAGACCCAGTACTTC	CASSLGDRGETQYF
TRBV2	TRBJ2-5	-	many	TGTGCCAGCAGTGAAGAGCAAATTTTAGGGCGAGAGACCCAGTACTTC	CASSEEQILGRETQYF
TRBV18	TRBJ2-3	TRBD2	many	TGTGCCAGCTCAAGCCGCGGACTAGCTGTTAGCACAGATACGCAGTATTTT	CASSSRGLAVSTDTQYF
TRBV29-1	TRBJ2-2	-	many	TGCAGCGTTGAGCCGAGCACCGGGGAGCTGTTTTTT	CSVEPSTGELFF
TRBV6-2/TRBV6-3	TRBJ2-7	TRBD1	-	TGTGCCAGCAGCCCCTTCCCAGGGGGCGGTTACGAGCAGTACTTC	CASSPFPGGGYEQYF